One T cell receptor (beta chain) is described in this entry. The assay was immunoSEQ multiplex PCR, and TCRdb's table has in-frame clones only and misses some. The table has fewer than 60,000 clones, approximately 90% seen once. The sample comes from a study of T cell changes during pregnancy in multiple sclerosis. V lost 3 bases, J lost 4 bases, and 8 bases lay in between. Germline V gene sequence: CDR1 SGHTA, CDR2 FQGNSA. The CDR3 is 13 amino acids. V usage is TRBV7-2 and J usage is TRBJ2-3; D remains ambiguous. Sequenced here: CD4+ T cells from peripheral blood mononuclear cells, sampled after pregnancy. This TCR derives from a female donor with multiple sclerosis, enrolled in a pregnancy study. The CDR3 sequence is CASSFRVADTQYF. In DNA form, the CDR3 reads TGTGCCAGCAGCTTCCGGGTGGCAGATACGCAGTATTTT.